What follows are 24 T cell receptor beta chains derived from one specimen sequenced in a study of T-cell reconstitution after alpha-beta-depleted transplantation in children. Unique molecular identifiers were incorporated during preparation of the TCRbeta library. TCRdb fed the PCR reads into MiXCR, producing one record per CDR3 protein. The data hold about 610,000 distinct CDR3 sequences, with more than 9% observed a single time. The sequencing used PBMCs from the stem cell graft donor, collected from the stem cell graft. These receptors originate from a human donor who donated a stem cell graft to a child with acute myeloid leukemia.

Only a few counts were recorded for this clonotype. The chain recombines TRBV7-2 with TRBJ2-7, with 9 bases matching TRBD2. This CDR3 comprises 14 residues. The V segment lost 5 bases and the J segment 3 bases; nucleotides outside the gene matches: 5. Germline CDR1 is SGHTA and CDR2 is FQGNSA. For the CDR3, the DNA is TGTGCCAGCAGCCCGGGGACTAGCTACTACGAGCAGTACTTC. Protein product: CASSPGTSYYEQYF. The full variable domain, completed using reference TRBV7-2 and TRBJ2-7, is GAGVSQSPSNKVTEKGKDVELRCDPISGHTALYWYRQSLGQGLEFLIYFQGNSAPDKSGLPSDRFSAERTGGSVSTLTIQRTQQEDSAVYLCASSPGTSYYEQYFGPGTRLTVT.

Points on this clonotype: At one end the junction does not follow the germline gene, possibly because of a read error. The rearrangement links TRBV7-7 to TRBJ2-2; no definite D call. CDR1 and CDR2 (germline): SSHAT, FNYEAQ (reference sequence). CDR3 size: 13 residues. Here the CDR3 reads CASSLVGYGELFF. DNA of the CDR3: TGTGCTAGCAGCTTAGTTGGGTACGGGGAGCTGTTTTTT.

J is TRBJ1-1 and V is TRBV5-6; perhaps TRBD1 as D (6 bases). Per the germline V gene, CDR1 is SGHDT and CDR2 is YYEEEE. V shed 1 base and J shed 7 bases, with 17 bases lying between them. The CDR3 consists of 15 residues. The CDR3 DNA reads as TGTGCCAGCAGCTTGTTGCGGGGGCAAGTCAGTGAAGCTTTCTTT. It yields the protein CASSLLRGQVSEAFF.

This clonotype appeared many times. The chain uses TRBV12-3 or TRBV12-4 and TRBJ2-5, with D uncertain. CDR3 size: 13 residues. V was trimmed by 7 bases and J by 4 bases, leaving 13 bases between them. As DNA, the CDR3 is TGTGCCAGCACCCTGGGGAATCGAGAGACCCAGTACTTC. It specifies CASTLGNRETQYF.

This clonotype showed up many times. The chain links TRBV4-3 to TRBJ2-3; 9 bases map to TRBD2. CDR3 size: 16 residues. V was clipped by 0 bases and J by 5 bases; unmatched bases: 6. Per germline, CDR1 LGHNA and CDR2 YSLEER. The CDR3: CASSQDLSGRIDTQYF. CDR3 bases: TGCGCCAGCAGCCAAGATCTCAGCGGGAGGATAGATACGCAGTATTTT.

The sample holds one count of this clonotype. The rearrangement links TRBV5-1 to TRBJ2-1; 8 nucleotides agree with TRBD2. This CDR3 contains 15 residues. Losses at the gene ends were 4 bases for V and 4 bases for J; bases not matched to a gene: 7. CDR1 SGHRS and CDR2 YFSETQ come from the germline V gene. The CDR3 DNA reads TGCGCCAGCAGCAAGATAGCGGGATCTTACAATGAGCAGTTCTTC. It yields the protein CASSKIAGSYNEQFF.

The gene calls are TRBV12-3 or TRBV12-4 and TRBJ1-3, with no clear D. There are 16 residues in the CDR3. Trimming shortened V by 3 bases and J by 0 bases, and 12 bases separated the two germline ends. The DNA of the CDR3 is TGTGCCAGCAGTTTGCGGGCCGCGAGCTCTGGAAACACCATATATTTT. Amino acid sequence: CASSLRAASSGNTIYF.

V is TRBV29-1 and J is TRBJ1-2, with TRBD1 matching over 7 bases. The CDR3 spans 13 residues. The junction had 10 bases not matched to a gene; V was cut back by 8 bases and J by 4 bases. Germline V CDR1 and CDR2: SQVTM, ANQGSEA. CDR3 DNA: TGCAGCTTTGGACAGGACTGGGGCTATGGCTACACCTTC. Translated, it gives CSFGQDWGYGYTF.

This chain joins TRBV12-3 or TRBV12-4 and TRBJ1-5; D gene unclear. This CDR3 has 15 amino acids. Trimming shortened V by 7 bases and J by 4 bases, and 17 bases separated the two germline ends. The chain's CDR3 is CASTAGKGVNQPQHF. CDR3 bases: TGTGCCAGCACCGCGGGGAAGGGAGTTAATCAGCCCCAGCATTTT.

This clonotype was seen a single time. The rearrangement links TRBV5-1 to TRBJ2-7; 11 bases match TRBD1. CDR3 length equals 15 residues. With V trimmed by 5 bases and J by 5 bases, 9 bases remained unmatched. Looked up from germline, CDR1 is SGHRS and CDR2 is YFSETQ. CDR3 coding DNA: TGCGCCAGCAGGGTCTCTTGGACAGGGGGCCACGAGCAGTACTTC. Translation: CASRVSWTGGHEQYF.

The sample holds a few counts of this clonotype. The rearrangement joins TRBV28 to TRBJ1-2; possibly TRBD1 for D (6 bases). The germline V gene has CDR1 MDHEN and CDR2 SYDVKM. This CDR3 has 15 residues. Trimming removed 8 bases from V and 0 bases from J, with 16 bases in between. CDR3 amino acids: CASAGATEANYGYTF. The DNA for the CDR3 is TGTGCCAGCGCAGGGGCAACCGAGGCTAACTATGGCTACACCTTC.

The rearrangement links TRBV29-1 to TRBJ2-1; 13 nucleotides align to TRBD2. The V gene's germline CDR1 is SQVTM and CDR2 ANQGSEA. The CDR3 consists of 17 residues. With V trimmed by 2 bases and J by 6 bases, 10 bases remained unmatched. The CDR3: CSVELLAGGRLTNEQFF. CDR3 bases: TGCAGCGTTGAACTACTAGCGGGAGGGCGATTAACCAATGAGCAGTTCTTC.

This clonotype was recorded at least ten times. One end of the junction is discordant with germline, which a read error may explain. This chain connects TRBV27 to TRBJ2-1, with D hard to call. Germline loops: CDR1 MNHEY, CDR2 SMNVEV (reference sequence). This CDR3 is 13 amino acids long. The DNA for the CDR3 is TGTGCTAGCAGCTTCTCTCCCTACAATGAGCAGTTCTTC. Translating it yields CASSFSPYNEQFF.

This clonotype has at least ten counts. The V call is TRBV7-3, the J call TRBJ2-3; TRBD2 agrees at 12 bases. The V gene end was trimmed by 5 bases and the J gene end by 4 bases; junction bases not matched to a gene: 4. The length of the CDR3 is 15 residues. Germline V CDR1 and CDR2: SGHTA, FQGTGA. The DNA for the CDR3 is TGTGCCAGCAGCCCTAGCGGGAGGGCCTCAGATACGCAGTATTTT. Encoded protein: CASSPSGRASDTQYF.

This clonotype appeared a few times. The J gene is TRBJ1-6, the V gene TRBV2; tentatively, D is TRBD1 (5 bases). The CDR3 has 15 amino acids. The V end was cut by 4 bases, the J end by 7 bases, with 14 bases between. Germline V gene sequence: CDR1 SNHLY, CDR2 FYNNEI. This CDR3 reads CASSAHQGENSPLHF. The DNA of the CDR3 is TGTGCCAGCAGTGCACATCAGGGAGAGAATTCACCCCTCCACTTT.

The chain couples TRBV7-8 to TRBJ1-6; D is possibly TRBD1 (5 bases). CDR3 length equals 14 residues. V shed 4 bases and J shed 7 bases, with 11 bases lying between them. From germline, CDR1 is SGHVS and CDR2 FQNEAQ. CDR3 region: CASSSSKGNSPLHF. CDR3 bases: TGTGCCAGCAGCTCATCCAAGGGGAATTCACCCCTCCACTTT.

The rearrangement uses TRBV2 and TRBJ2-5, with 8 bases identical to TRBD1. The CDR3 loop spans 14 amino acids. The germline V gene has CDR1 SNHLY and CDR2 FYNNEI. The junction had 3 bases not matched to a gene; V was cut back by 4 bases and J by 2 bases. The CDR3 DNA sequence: TGTGCCAGCAGTGGCGGGACAGGTCAAGAGACCCAGTACTTC. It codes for CASSGGTGQETQYF.

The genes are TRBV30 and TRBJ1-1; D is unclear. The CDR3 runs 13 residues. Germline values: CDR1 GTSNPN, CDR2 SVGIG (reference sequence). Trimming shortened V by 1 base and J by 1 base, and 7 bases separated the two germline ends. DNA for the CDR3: TGTGCCTGGAGTGAAGTAGGGAACACTGAAGCTTTCTTT. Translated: CAWSEVGNTEAFF.

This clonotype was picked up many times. This CDR3 is CAISPIAPGNEQFF. CDR3 DNA: TGTGCCATCAGTCCGATAGCTCCGGGCAATGAGCAGTTCTTC. This chain joins TRBV10-3 and TRBJ2-1, with D unresolved. The CDR3 has 14 amino acids. Germline V gene lookup returns CDR1 ENHRY and CDR2 SYGVKD. Trimming removed 5 bases at V and 6 bases at J, with 14 bases between.

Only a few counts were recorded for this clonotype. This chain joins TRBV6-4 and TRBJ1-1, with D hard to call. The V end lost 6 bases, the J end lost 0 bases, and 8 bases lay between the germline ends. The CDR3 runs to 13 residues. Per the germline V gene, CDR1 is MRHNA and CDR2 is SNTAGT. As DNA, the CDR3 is TGTGCCAGCAGGGCTACACTGAACACTGAAGCTTTCTTT. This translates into CASRATLNTEAFF.

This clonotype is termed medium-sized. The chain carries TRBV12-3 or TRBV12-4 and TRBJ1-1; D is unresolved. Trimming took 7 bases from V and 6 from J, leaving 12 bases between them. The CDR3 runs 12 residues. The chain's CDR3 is CASTWATAEAFF. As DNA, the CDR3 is TGTGCCAGCACCTGGGCCACAGCTGAAGCTTTCTTT.

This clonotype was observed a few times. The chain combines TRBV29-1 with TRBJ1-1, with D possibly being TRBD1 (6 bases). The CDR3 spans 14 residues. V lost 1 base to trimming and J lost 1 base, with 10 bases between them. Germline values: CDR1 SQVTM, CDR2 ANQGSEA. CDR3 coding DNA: TGCAGCGTTGAAGCTCTGGGACAGAACACTGAAGCTTTCTTT. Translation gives CSVEALGQNTEAFF.

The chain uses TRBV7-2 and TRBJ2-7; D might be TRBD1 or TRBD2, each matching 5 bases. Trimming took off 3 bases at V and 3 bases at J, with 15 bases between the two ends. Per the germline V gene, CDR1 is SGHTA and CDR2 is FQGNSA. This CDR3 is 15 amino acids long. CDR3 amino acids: CASSFAGTEVYEQYF. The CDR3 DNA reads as TGTGCCAGCAGCTTCGCCGGGACGGAGGTCTACGAGCAGTACTTC.

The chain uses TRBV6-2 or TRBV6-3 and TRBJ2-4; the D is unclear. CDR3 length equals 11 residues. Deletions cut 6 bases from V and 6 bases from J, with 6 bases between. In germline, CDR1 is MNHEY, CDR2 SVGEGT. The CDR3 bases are TGTGCCAGCAGCCCACTAAACATTCAGTACTTC. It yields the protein CASSPLNIQYF.